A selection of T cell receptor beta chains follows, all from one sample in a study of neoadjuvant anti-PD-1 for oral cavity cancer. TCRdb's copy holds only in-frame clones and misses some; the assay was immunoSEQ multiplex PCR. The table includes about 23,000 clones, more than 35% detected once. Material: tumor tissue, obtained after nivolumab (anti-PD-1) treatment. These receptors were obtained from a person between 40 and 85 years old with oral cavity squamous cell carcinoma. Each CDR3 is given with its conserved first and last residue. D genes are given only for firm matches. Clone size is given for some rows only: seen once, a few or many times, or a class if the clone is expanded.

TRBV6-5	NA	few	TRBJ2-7	CASSYSGARSYEQYF	TGTGCCAGCAGTTACTCGGGGGCCCGATCCTACGAGCAGTACTTC
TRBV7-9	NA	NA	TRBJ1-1	CASSSQGFGTEAFF	TGTGCCAGCAGCTCACAGGGTTTTGGCACTGAAGCTTTCTTT
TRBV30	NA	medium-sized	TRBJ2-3	CAWSSRGLGDTQYF	TGTGCCTGGAGCTCCAGGGGCCTAGGAGATACGCAGTATTTT
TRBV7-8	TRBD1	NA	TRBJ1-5	CASSLAAAQGGQPQHF	TGTGCCAGCAGCTTAGCAGCGGCACAGGGGGGCCAGCCCCAGCATTTT
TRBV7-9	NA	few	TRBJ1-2	CASSLAAGTYGYTF	TGTGCCAGCAGCTTAGCGGCAGGGACTTATGGCTACACCTTC
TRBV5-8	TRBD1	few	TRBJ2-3	CAMRDRALDTQYF	TGTGCCATGCGGGACAGGGCGTTAGATACGCAGTATTTT
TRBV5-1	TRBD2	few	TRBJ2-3	CASLAGGLGTDTQYF	TGCGCCAGCTTAGCGGGGGGGCTGGGCACAGATACGCAGTATTTT
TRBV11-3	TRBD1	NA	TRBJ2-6	CASSPGTGTNVLTF	TGTGCCAGCAGCCCTGGGACAGGGACCAACGTCCTGACTTTC
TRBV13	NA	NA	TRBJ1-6	CASSFSPSDSPLHF	TGTGCCAGCAGCTTTTCGCCTTCGGATTCACCCCTCCACTTT
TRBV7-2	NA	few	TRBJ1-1	CASSQWGVGRTEAFF	TGTGCCAGCAGCCAGTGGGGGGTTGGGAGGACTGAAGCTTTCTTT
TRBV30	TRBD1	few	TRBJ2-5	CAWSRDRVQETQYF	TGTGCCTGGAGCCGGGACAGGGTCCAAGAGACCCAGTACTTC
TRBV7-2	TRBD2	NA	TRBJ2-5	CASRTGGGETQYF	TGTGCCAGCAGAACGGGGGGAGGGGAGACCCAGTACTTC
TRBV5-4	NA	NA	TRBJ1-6	CASSSVSRNSPLHF	TGTGCCAGCAGCTCCGTTTCCCGTAATTCACCCCTCCACTTT
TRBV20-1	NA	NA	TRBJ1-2	CSAKKGYGYTF	TGCAGTGCTAAAAAGGGCTATGGCTACACCTTC
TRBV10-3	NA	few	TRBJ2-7	CAISIKPGTDYEQYF	TGTGCCATCAGTATTAAACCGGGAACCGACTACGAGCAGTACTTC
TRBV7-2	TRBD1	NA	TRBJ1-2	CASSVDRDYGYTF	TGTGCCAGCAGCGTGGACAGGGACTATGGCTACACCTTC
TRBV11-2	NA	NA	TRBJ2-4	CASSFVEGFLAKNIQYF	TGTGCCAGCAGCTTCGTTGAAGGCTTCCTAGCCAAAAACATTCAGTACTTC
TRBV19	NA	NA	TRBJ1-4	CASTLRDSGEKLFF	TGTGCCAGTACTCTCCGGGACTCGGGCGAAAAACTGTTTTTT
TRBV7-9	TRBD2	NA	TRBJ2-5	CASSSGTSGGQETQYF	TGTGCCAGCAGCTCGGGGACTAGCGGGGGACAAGAGACCCAGTACTTC
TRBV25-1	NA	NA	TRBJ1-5	CASSVTGGNQPQHF	TGTGCCAGCAGCGTGACAGGCGGTAATCAGCCCCAGCATTTT
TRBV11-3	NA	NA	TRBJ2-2	CASSLRAGSTGELFF	TGTGCCAGCAGCCTGAGGGCAGGGTCCACCGGGGAGCTGTTTTTT
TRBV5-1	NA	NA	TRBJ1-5	CASSPYAGQGNQPQHF	TGCGCCAGCAGCCCCTACGCGGGCCAGGGCAATCAGCCCCAGCATTTT
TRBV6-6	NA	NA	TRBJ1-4	CASSSYSSTNEKLFF	TGTGCCAGCAGTTCCTACAGCAGCACTAATGAAAAACTGTTTTTT
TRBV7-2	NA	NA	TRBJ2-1	CASSLEGLNSYNEQFF	TGTGCCAGCAGCTTAGAGGGACTGAACTCCTACAATGAGCAGTTCTTC
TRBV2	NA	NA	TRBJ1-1	CASSEGPRETEAFF	TGTGCCAGCAGTGAAGGGCCCCGAGAGACTGAAGCTTTCTTT
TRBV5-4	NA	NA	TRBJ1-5	CASSLAGNQPQHF	TGTGCCAGCAGCTTGGCGGGGAATCAGCCCCAGCATTTT
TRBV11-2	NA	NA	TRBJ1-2	CASSLDSRFNYGYTF	TGTGCCAGCAGCTTAGATAGCAGATTCAACTATGGCTACACCTTC
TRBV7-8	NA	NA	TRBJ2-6	CASSRSSGANVLTF	TGTGCCAGCAGTCGGAGCTCTGGGGCCAACGTCCTGACTTTC
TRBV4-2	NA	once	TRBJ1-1	CASSQDLRAVASEAFF	TGTGCCAGCAGCCAAGATCTAAGGGCAGTCGCTAGTGAAGCTTTCTTT
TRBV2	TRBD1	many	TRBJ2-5	CASSKGQWEETQYF	TGTGCCAGCAGTAAGGGACAGTGGGAGGAGACCCAGTACTTC
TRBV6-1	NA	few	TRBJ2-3	CASSPRGGSTDTQYF	TGTGCCAGCAGCCCCAGGGGTGGGAGCACAGATACGCAGTATTTT
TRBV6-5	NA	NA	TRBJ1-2	CASRLDGQYGYTF	TGTGCCAGCAGACTGGACGGCCAATATGGCTACACCTTC
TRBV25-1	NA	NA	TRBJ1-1	CASSEFSENTEAFF	TGTGCCAGCAGTGAATTCTCAGAGAACACTGAAGCTTTCTTT
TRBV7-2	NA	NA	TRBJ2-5	CASIPQGGTQYF	TGTGCCAGCATTCCCCAGGGTGGGACCCAGTACTTC
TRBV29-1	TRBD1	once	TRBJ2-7	CSVDGDRYSYEQYF	TGCAGCGTTGATGGGGACAGATACTCCTACGAGCAGTACTTC
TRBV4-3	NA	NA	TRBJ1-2	CASSQDNPGDYGYTF	TGCGCCAGCAGCCAAGATAACCCAGGGGACTATGGCTACACCTTC
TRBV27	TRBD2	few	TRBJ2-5	CASSQTSAETQYF	TGTGCCAGCAGTCAGACTAGCGCGGAGACCCAGTACTTC
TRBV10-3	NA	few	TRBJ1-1	CAISEAVRQSEAFF	TGTGCCATCAGTGAGGCAGTACGACAGAGTGAAGCTTTCTTT
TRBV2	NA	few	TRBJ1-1	CATRTDNYDTEAFF	TGTGCCACCAGGACCGACAATTACGACACTGAAGCTTTCTTT
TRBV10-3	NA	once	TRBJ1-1	CAISGGRDTEAFF	TGTGCCATCAGCGGGGGGCGAGACACTGAAGCTTTCTTT
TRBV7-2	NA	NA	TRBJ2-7	CASSYTLLYEQYF	TGTGCCAGCAGCTACACGTTGCTCTACGAGCAGTACTTC
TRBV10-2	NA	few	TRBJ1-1	CASSEGDLGTEAFF	TGCGCCAGCAGTGAGGGGGATCTGGGGACTGAAGCTTTCTTT
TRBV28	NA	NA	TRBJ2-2	CASSPQGLNTGELFF	TGTGCCAGCAGTCCACAGGGTTTGAACACCGGGGAGCTGTTTTTT
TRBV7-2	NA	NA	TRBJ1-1	CASSARVAGNTEAFF	TGTGCCAGCAGCGCCAGGGTGGCCGGGAACACTGAAGCTTTCTTT
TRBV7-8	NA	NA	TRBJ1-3	CASSFRASGNTIYF	TGTGCCAGCAGCTTTAGGGCATCTGGAAACACCATATATTTT
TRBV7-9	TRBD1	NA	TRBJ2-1	CASSSLWTGGNEQFF	TGTGCCAGCAGCTCGCTCTGGACAGGGGGGAATGAGCAGTTCTTC
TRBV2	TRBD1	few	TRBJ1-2	CASSYTGQTYGYTF	TGTGCCAGCAGTTACACGGGACAGACCTATGGCTACACCTTC